Presented here are 28 T cell receptor beta chains from one specimen sequenced in a study of cytomegalovirus exposure and HLA in healthy donors. Primers for the PCR totalled 60 Vbeta and 13 Jbeta. Profiling relied on immunoSEQ multiplex PCR, and the TCRdb table lists in-frame clones only, not all of them. This table holds 150,000 to 200,000 clones, 82% found once. The sequenced sample was PBMCs. The source is a man aged 35 to 55 in good health and CMV-seronegative.

This chain joins TRBV19 and TRBJ1-1; tentatively, D is TRBD1 (5 bases). Germline-derived CDR1 and CDR2 are LNHDA and SQIVND (reference sequence). The V end was cut by 7 bases, the J end by 4 bases, with 25 bases between. The CDR3 runs 17 residues. The chain's CDR3 is CASTRGPSGGVRTEAFF. CDR3 nucleotide sequence: TGTGCCAGTACCCGCGGACCTAGCGGGGGTGTACGCACTGAAGCTTTCTTT.

The genes are TRBV9 and TRBJ2-2; possibly TRBD2 for D (5 bases). The germline V gene has CDR1 SGDLS and CDR2 YYNGEE. The CDR3 extends over 17 amino acids. The V end lost 4 bases, the J end lost 0 bases, and 16 bases lay between the germline ends. CDR3 coding DNA: TGTGCCAGCAGCCCCGGGGTGGACGCGGCGAACACCGGGGAGCTGTTTTTT. It is translated as CASSPGVDAANTGELFF. The full variable domain, its missing parts supplied by reference TRBV9 and TRBJ2-2, is DSGVTQTPKHLITATGQRVTLRCSPRSGDLSVYWYQQSLDQGLQFLIQYYNGEERAKGNILERFSAQQFPDLHSELNLSSLELGDSALYFCASSPGVDAANTGELFFGEGSRLTVL.

The chain combines TRBV6-1 with TRBJ1-5; D gene unclear. V lost 2 bases to trimming and J lost 4 bases, with 15 bases between them. CDR3 length equals 16 residues. Germline V gene data show CDR1 as MNHNS and CDR2 as SASEGT. CDR3 residues: CASSENWGSGNQPQHF. The DNA for the CDR3 is TGTGCCAGCAGTGAAAATTGGGGAAGCGGGAATCAGCCCCAGCATTTT.

This clone came up once. The gene calls are TRBV28 and TRBJ2-4, with a possible D match to TRBD2 (7 bases). V shed 5 bases and J shed 3 bases, with 14 bases lying between them. The CDR3 consists of 15 residues. CDR1 MDHEN and CDR2 SYDVKM come from the germline V gene. The CDR3 sequence is CASSPWGGGKNIQYF. CDR3 bases: TGTGCCAGCAGTCCTTGGGGGGGCGGCAAAAACATTCAGTACTTC.

The chain carries TRBV5-1 and TRBJ1-2; 7 bases line up with TRBD1. The V gene end was trimmed by 7 bases and the J gene end by 0 bases; junction bases not matched to a gene: 6. The CDR3 is 14 residues long. In germline, CDR1 is SGHRS, CDR2 YFSETQ. The CDR3: CASQDRSSNYGYTF. CDR3 DNA sequence: TGCGCCAGCCAGGACAGGAGCTCTAACTATGGCTACACCTTC.

V is TRBV4-3 and J is TRBJ2-1; D is unresolved. The CDR3 totals 15 residues. Trimming stripped 0 bases from V and 4 bases from J, with 10 bases between. From germline, CDR1 is LGHNA and CDR2 YSLEER. The CDR3 spells CASSQDRSYYNEQFF. CDR3 sequence (DNA): TGCGCCAGCAGCCAAGATCGTTCTTATTACAATGAGCAGTTCTTC.

This chain connects TRBV6-1 to TRBJ1-5; 7 bases are a match to TRBD1. The CDR3 has 15 residues. Germline-derived CDR1 and CDR2 are MNHNS and SASEGT. The trim removed 5 bases at V and 2 bases at J, leaving 6 bases unmatched. CDR3 protein: CASSRGGSGNQPQHF. DNA for the CDR3: TGTGCCAGCAGTAGAGGGGGCTCTGGCAATCAGCCCCAGCATTTT.

The chain employs TRBV30 and TRBJ1-4; TRBD1 matches 10 bases. Germline CDR1 reads GTSNPN; CDR2 reads SVGIG (reference sequence). The CDR3 length is 14 residues. V lost 3 bases, J lost 8 bases, and 6 bases stayed unmatched. The CDR3 loop reads CAWSEGTGVEKLFF. Here the CDR3 DNA reads TGTGCCTGGAGCGAGGGGACAGGGGTAGAAAAACTGTTTTTT. Looking up the rest from reference TRBV30 and TRBJ1-4 gives the full variable domain: SQTIHQWPATLVQPVGSPLSLECTVEGTSNPNLYWYRQAAGRGLQLLFYSVGIGQISSEVPQNLSASRPQDRQFILSSKKLLLSDSGFYLCAWSEGTGVEKLFFGSGTQLSVL.

The genes are TRBV7-9 and TRBJ2-1; D not resolved. Trimming cost V 3 bases and J 5 bases, with 14 bases left between them. In germline, CDR1 is SEHNR, CDR2 FQNEAQ (reference sequence). This CDR3 is built from 15 residues. The CDR3 region is CASSLGSLTNNEQFF. In DNA form, the CDR3 reads TGTGCCAGCAGCTTGGGCAGCCTAACCAACAATGAGCAGTTCTTC. The full variable domain, its missing parts supplied by reference TRBV7-9 and TRBJ2-1, is DTGVSQNPRHKITKRGQNVTFRCDPISEHNRLYWYRQTLGQGPEFLTYFQNEAQLEKSRLLSDRFSAERPKGSFSTLEIQRTEQGDSAMYLCASSLGSLTNNEQFFGPGTRLTVL.

The chain joins TRBV4-2 to TRBJ2-7; possibly TRBD1 for D (5 bases). This CDR3 has 13 amino acids. Trimming removed 4 bases at V and 5 bases at J, with 12 bases between. The germline CDR1 and CDR2 sequences are LGHNA and YNFKEQ. The DNA for the CDR3 is TGTGCCAGCAGCCTCACGCAGGGTAACGAGCAGTACTTC. Protein product: CASSLTQGNEQYF.

V and J are TRBV7-3 and TRBJ2-4, with no clear D. The CDR3 runs 14 residues. The V gene lost 2 bases and the J gene lost 1 base, with 6 bases spanning the gap. Germline CDR1 is SGHTA and CDR2 is FQGTGA. The CDR3 loop is CASSLGDAKNIQYF. The CDR3 nucleotides are TGTGCCAGCAGCTTAGGAGACGCCAAAAACATTCAGTACTTC.

This chain joins TRBV4-3 and TRBJ2-1, with TRBD2 matching 11 bases. V gave up 1 base and J gave up 10 bases; unmatched junction bases: 6. The CDR3 contains 15 residues. The V gene's germline CDR1 is LGHNA and CDR2 YSLEER. The CDR3 region is CASSQGGTSGLEQFF. The CDR3 DNA sequence: TGCGCCAGCAGCCAAGGCGGGACTAGCGGCTTGGAGCAGTTCTTC.

Notes on this clone: This specimen includes other DNA sequences encoding the same CDR3. This chain links TRBV30 with TRBJ2-6; 8 nucleotides match TRBD2. CDR1 and CDR2 (germline): GTSNPN, SVGIG (reference sequence). The CDR3 is 17 amino acids. With V trimmed by 0 bases and J by 0 bases, 4 bases remained unmatched. The CDR3 loop is CAWSVGGESSGANVLTF. CDR3 DNA sequence: TGTGCCTGGAGTGTCGGGGGGGAAAGCTCTGGGGCCAACGTCCTGACTTTC. Together with reference TRBV30 and TRBJ2-6, the CDR3 gives the full variable domain: SQTIHQWPATLVQPVGSPLSLECTVEGTSNPNLYWYRQAAGRGLQLLFYSVGIGQISSEVPQNLSASRPQDRQFILSSKKLLLSDSGFYLCAWSVGGESSGANVLTFGAGSRLTVL.

The chain combines TRBV28 with TRBJ2-2, with 7 bases identical to TRBD1. Germline lookup yields CDR1 MDHEN and CDR2 SYDVKM. The CDR3 runs to 18 residues. V lost 4 bases, J lost 6 bases, and 17 bases stayed unmatched. This chain's CDR3 is CASSSLGGTTLGPGELFF. The CDR3 DNA is TGTGCCAGCAGTTCACTAGGGGGCACCACGTTGGGGCCCGGGGAGCTGTTTTTT.

Here the CDR3 reads CASSIQGQVGTEAFF. The CDR3 DNA reads as TGTGCCAGCAGCATACAGGGCCAGGTCGGGACTGAAGCTTTCTTT. The rearrangement uses TRBV7-2 and TRBJ1-1; TRBD1 is a possible D gene (6 bases). Germline values: CDR1 SGHTA, CDR2 FQGNSA. The CDR3 runs to 15 residues. Trimming left V 5 bases short and J 5 bases short, with 18 bases between.

This rearrangement joins TRBV5-6 to TRBJ2-5; TRBD2 agrees at 8 bases. The V gene end was trimmed by 0 bases and the J gene end by 5 bases; junction bases not matched to a gene: 6. This CDR3 spans 15 amino acids. Germline V lookup: CDR1 SGHDT, CDR2 YYEEEE. The CDR3 protein is CASSLDRGGTETQYF. CDR3 nucleotides: TGTGCCAGCAGCTTGGACCGGGGGGGCACGGAGACCCAGTACTTC.

J is TRBJ1-5 and V is TRBV7-2; TRBD1 agrees at 10 bases. J was trimmed by 7 bases and V by 4 bases; bases with no gene match: 7. The length of the CDR3 is 15 residues. Germline CDR1 is SGHTA and CDR2 is FQGNSA. CDR3 nucleotide sequence: TGTGCCAGCAGCTACGACAGGGGGCCAGTGCAGCCCCAGCATTTT. Translation: CASSYDRGPVQPQHF.

In this sample, this clone turned up a few times. The chain uses TRBV5-1 and TRBJ2-7; 8 bases are shared with TRBD1. Germline CDR1 and CDR2: SGHRS and YFSETQ. The CDR3 totals 14 residues. The trim removed 0 bases at V and 3 bases at J, leaving 2 bases unmatched. The CDR3 nucleotides are TGCGCCAGCAGCTTGGGACAGGGGATCTACGAGCAGTACTTC. As protein: CASSLGQGIYEQYF. The whole variable domain, remainder taken from reference TRBV5-1 and TRBJ2-7, is KAGVTQTPRYLIKTRGQQVTLSCSPISGHRSVSWYQQTPGQGLQFLFEYFSETQRNKGNFPGRFSGRQFSNSRSEMNVSTLELGDSALYLCASSLGQGIYEQYFGPGTRLTVT.

The CDR3 bases are TGTGCCAGCAGCTTAAACAGGCCGCCCTCTGGAAACACCATATATTTT. This gives the protein CASSLNRPPSGNTIYF. The chain links TRBV11-2 to TRBJ1-3, with D tentatively TRBD1 (5 bases). V gave up 2 bases and J gave up 0 bases, with 11 bases separating them. The germline gives CDR1 SGHAT, CDR2 FQNNGV. The CDR3 is 16 residues long.

The CDR3 coding sequence is TGTGCCAGCAGCCGCCAAGGGGGACTAGCGGGGGAGCAGTTCTTC. It yields the protein CASSRQGGLAGEQFF. The chain joins TRBV28 to TRBJ2-1; 13 nucleotides align to TRBD2. The V gene's germline CDR1 is MDHEN and CDR2 SYDVKM. With 6 bases clipped from V and 10 bases from J, the junction kept 9 bases outside the gene matches. The CDR3 runs to 15 residues.

The count of this clone is one. The chain is built from TRBV5-1 and TRBJ1-1, with a possible D match to TRBD1 (5 bases). Looked up from germline, CDR1 is SGHRS and CDR2 is YFSETQ. The CDR3 consists of 15 residues. V was clipped by 4 bases and J by 1 base, with 14 bases between them. The CDR3, as DNA: TGCGCCAGCAGCCCCTTGGGGGGGACGAACACTGAAGCTTTCTTT. It specifies CASSPLGGTNTEAFF.

V usage is TRBV6-6 and J usage is TRBJ2-3; D gene uncertain. CDR1 MNHNY and CDR2 SVGAGI come from the germline V gene (reference sequence). V was cut by 6 bases and J by 2 bases, with 6 bases left in between. The CDR3 is 12 residues long. In DNA form, the CDR3 reads TGTGCCAGCAGGACAAACACAGATACGCAGTATTTT. This translates into CASRTNTDTQYF.

The chain has TRBV7-9 and TRBJ2-7; a possible D gene is TRBD2 (6 bases). The CDR3 is 15 residues long. The V end lost 4 bases, the J end lost 2 bases, and 15 bases lay between the germline ends. Germline V gene data show CDR1 as SEHNR and CDR2 as FQNEAQ (reference sequence). The DNA of the CDR3 is TGTGCCAGCAGCTCGCCCGCTAGCGACACCTACGAGCAGTACTTC. Protein product: CASSSPASDTYEQYF.

The rearrangement links TRBV21-1 to TRBJ2-7; TRBD1, the table's D call, lacks a check against the DNA. TRBV21-1 is classified as a pseudogene. The length of the CDR3 is 15 residues. The CDR3 is CASSRTTGQHYEQYF. In nucleotides, the CDR3 is TGTGCCAGCAGCAGAACAACGGGACAGCATTACGAGCAGTACTTC.

In its sample, this clone was seen once. The chain carries TRBV6-6 and TRBJ2-7, with 7 nucleotides matching TRBD1. The trim removed 5 bases at V and 7 bases at J, leaving 17 bases unmatched. This CDR3 region has 16 residues. Germline assignment: CDR1 MNHNY and CDR2 SVGAGI (reference sequence). CDR3 sequence reads: CASSPPGSLARGEQYF. The CDR3 DNA sequence: TGTGCCAGCAGTCCCCCCGGCAGCCTGGCCAGGGGGGAGCAGTACTTC.

The J gene is TRBJ1-2, the V gene TRBV29-1; TRBD1 matches 11 bases. The V gene's germline CDR1 is SQVTM and CDR2 ANQGSEA. The junction had 16 bases not matched to a gene; V was cut back by 5 bases and J by 8 bases. This CDR3 has 16 residues. CDR3 bases: TGCAGCGTTTGGGGAGAGTTCGGACAGGGGGCAGGGGGCTACACCTTC. Residues: CSVWGEFGQGAGGYTF.

This sequence joins TRBV5-1 and TRBJ1-1; TRBD1 aligns across 9 bases. The CDR3 is made up of 15 amino acids. Germline loops: CDR1 SGHRS, CDR2 YFSETQ. Trimming at V came to 7 bases and at J to 1 base, leaving 8 bases not matched to a gene. The CDR3 spells CASAAGTGTNTEAFF. The DNA for the CDR3 is TGCGCCAGCGCTGCCGGGACAGGGACGAACACTGAAGCTTTCTTT.

The rearrangement joins TRBV19 to TRBJ1-3; D may be TRBD1 (6 bases). Germline CDR1 LNHDA, CDR2 SQIVND (reference sequence). Between the trimmed V and J ends, which lost 5 bases and 0 bases, there was a span of 17 bases. This CDR3 contains 17 residues. CDR3 coding DNA: TGTGCCAGTAGTGGCTCGAGCAGGGGTGGCTCTGGAAACACCATATATTTT. This encodes CASSGSSRGGSGNTIYF.